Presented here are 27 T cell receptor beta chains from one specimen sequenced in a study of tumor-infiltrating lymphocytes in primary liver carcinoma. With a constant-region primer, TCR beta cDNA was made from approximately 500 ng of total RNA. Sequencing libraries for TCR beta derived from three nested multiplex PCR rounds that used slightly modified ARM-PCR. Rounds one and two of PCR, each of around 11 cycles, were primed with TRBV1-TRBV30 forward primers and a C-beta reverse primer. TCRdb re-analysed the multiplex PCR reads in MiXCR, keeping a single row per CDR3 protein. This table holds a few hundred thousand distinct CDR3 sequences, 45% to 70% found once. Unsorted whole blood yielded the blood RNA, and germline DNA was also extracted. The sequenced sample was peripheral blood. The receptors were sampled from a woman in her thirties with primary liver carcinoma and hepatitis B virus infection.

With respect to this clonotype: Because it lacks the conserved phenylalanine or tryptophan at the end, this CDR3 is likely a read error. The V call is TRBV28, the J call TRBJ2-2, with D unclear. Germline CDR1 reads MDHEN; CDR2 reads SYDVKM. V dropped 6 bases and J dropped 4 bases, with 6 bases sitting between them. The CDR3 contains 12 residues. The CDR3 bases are TGTGCCAGCAGCCTACTCACCGGGGAGCTGTTTTCT. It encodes CASSLLTGELFS.

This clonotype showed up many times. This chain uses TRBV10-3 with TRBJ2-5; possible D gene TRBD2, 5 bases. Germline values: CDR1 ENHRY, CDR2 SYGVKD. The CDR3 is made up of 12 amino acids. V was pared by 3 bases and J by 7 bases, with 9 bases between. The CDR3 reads CAISELDVTQYF. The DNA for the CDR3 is TGTGCCATCAGTGAACTAGACGTGACCCAGTACTTC.

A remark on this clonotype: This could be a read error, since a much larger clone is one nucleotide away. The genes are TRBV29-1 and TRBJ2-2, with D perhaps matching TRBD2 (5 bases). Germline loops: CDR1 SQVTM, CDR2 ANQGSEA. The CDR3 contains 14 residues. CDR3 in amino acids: CSATRNSNTGEPFF. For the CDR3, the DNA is TGCAGCGCAACAAGAAACTCTAACACCGGGGAGCCGTTTTTT.

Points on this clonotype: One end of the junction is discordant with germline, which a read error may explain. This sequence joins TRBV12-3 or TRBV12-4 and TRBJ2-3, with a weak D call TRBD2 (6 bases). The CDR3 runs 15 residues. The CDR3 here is CASSLGTIGTDMQYF. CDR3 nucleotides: TGTGCCAGCAGTTTAGGGACTATAGGCACAGATATGCAGTATTTT.

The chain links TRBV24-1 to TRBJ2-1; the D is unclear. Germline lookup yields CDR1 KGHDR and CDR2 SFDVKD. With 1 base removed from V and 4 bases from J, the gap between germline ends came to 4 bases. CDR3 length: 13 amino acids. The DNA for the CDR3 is TGTGCCACCAGTGATTTTCCTTACAATGAGCAGTTCTTC. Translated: CATSDFPYNEQFF.

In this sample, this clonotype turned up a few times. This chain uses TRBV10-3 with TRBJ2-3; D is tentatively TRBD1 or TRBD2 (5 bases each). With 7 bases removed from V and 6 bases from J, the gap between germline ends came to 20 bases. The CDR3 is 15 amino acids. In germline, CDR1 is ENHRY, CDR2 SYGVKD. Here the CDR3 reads CAITPDFRGEDTQYF. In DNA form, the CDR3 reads TGTGCCATCACCCCGGACTTTCGAGGGGAGGATACGCAGTATTTT.

The CDR3 DNA reads as TGTGCCAGCAGCGGAAACACTCTTTTCACCGGGGAGCTGTTTTTT. Translated: CASSGNTLFTGELFF. The chain employs TRBV13 and TRBJ2-2; D remains unclear. The CDR3 consists of 15 residues. Germline assignment: CDR1 PRHDT and CDR2 FYEKMQ (reference sequence). V shed 5 bases and J shed 4 bases, with 14 bases lying between them. Looking up the rest from reference TRBV13 and TRBJ2-2 gives the full variable domain: AAGVIQSPRHLIKEKRETATLKCYPIPRHDTVYWYQQGPGQDPQFLISFYEKMQSDKGSIPDRFSAQQFSDYHSELNMSSLELGDSALYFCASSGNTLFTGELFFGEGSRLTVL.

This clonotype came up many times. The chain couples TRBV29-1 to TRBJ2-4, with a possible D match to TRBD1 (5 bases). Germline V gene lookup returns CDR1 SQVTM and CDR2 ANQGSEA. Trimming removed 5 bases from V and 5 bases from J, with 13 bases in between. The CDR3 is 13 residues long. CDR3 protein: CSVTVQGQNIQYF. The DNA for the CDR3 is TGCAGCGTTACGGTCCAGGGTCAAAACATTCAGTACTTC. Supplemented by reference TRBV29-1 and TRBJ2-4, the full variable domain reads SAVISQKPSRDICQRGTSLTIQCQVDSQVTMMFWYRQQPGQSLTLIATANQGSEATYESGFVIDKFPISRPNLTFSTLTVSNMSPEDSSIYLCSVTVQGQNIQYFGAGTRLSVL.

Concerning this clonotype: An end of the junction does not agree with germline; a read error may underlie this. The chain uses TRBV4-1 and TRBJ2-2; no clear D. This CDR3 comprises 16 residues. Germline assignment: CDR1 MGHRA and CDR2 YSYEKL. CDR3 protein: CACSRGTLGNTGELFF. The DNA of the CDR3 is TGCGCCTGCAGCCGCGGAACCCTGGGGAACACCGGGGAGCTGTTTTTT.

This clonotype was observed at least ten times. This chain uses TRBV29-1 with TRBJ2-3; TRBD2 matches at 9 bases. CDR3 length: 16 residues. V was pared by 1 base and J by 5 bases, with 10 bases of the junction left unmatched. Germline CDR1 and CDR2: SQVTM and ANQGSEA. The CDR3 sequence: CSVEVLAGRSLDTQYF. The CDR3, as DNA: TGCAGCGTTGAAGTCCTAGCGGGGAGGAGTTTAGATACGCAGTATTTT.

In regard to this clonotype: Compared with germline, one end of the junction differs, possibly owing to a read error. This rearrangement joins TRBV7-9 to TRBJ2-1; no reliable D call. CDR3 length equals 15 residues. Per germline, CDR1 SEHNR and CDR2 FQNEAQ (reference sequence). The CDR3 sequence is CASSLRPNPSDEQFF. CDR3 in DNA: TGTGCCAGCAGCTTACGACCGAACCCCTCCGATGAGCAATTCTTC.

The CDR3 coding sequence is TGTGCCAGCAGCCAATTCGGGAGGGGAGTGACAACCTACAATGAGCAGTTCTTC. It is translated as CASSQFGRGVTTYNEQFF. This sequence joins TRBV7-3 and TRBJ2-1; 8 nucleotides match TRBD2. From germline, CDR1 is SGHTA and CDR2 FQGTGA. The ends lost 5 bases at V and 2 bases at J; junction bases unmatched: 14. The CDR3 loop spans 18 amino acids.

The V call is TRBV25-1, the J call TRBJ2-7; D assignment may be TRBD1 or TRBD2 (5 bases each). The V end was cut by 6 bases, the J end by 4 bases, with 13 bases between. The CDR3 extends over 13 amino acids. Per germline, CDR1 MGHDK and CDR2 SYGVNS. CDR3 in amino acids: CASRGTILYEQYF. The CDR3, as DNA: TGTGCCAGCAGGGGGACGATATTATACGAGCAGTACTTC.

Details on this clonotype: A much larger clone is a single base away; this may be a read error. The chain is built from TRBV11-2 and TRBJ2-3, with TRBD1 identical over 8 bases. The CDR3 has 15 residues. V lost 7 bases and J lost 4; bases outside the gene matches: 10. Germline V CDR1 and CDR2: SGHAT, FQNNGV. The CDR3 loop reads CASTTDRDGADTQYF. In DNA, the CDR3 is TGTGCCAGCACCACGGACAGGGACGGGGCAGATACGCAGTATTTT.

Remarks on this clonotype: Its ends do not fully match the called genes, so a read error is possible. The CDR3, as DNA: TGTACCAGCCAGCGCGGGAGGGGAGAGACCCAGTACTTC. Its protein is CTSQRGRGETQYF. This chain connects TRBV12-3 or TRBV12-4 to TRBJ2-5, with 9 bases that match TRBD2. The CDR3 consists of 13 residues.

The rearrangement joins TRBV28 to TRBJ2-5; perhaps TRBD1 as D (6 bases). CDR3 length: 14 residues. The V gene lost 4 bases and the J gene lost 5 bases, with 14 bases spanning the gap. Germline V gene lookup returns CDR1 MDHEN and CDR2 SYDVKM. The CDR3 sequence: CASSSLQGGETQYF. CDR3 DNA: TGTGCCAGCAGTTCCCTACAGGGTGGGGAGACCCAGTACTTC.

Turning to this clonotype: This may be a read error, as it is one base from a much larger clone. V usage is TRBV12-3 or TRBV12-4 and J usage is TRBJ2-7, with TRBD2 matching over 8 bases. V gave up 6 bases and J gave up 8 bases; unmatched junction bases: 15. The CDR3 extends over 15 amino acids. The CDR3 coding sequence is TGTGCCAGCAGCCGAACTGTGGGACTAGGACCACAGCAGTACTTC. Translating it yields CASSRTVGLGPQQYF.

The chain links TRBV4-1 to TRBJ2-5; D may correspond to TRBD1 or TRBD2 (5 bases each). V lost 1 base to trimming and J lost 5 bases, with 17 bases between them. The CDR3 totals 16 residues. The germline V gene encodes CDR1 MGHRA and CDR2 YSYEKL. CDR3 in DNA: TGCGCCAGCAGCCAAGGCCCCACAGGAGGCTTGGAGACCCAGTACTTC. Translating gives CASSQGPTGGLETQYF.

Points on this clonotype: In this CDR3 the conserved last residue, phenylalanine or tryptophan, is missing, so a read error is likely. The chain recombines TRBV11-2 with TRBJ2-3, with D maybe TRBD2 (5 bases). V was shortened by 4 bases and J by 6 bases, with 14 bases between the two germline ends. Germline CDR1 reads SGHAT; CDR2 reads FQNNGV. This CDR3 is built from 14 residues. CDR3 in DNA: TGTGCCAGCAGCTCCTACTATGGGGAGGATACGCAGTATTGT. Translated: CASSSYYGEDTQYC.

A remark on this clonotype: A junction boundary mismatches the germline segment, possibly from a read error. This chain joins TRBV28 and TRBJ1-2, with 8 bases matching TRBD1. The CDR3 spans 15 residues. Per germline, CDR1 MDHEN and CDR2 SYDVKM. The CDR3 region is CASSPADRAPYGYTF. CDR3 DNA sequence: TGTGCCAGCAGTCCCGCGGACAGGGCTCCCTATGGTTACACCTTC.

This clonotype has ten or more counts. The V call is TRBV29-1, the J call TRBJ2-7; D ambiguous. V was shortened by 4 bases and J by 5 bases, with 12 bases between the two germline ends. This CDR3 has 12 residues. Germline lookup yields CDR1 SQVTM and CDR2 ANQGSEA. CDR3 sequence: CSVGEGVHEQYF. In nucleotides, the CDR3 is TGCAGCGTTGGTGAAGGTGTACACGAGCAGTACTTC.

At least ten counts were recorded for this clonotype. CDR3 coding DNA: TGTGCCAGCAGCTTAAGGGTCGGGGAGCTGTTTTTT. Translation gives CASSLRVGELFF. This rearrangement joins TRBV11-1 to TRBJ2-2; D not resolved. Germline CDR1 SGHAT, CDR2 FQDESV (reference sequence). V was cut by 2 bases and J by 7 bases, with 5 bases left in between. This CDR3 contains 12 residues.

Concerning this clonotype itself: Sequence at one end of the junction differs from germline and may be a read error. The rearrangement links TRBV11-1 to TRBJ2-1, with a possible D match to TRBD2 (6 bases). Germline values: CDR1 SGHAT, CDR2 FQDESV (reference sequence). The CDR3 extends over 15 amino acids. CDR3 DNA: TGTGCCGGCAGTGGTGGAGCGGGCGACTACAATGAGCAGTTCTTC. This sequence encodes CAGSGGAGDYNEQFF.

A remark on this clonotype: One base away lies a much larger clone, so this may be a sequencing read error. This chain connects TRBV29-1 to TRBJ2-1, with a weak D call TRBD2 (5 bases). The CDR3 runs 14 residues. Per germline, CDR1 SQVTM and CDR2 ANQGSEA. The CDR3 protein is CSFSRASSYNGQFF. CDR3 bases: TGCAGCTTCTCGCGGGCTAGCTCCTACAATGGGCAGTTCTTC.

The CDR3 loop reads CASSLLLKETQYF. The CDR3 bases are TGTGCCAGCAGTTTACTCCTAAAAGAGACCCAGTACTTC. The chain links TRBV12-3 or TRBV12-4 to TRBJ2-5; D is unresolved. Deletions cut 2 bases from V and 3 bases from J, with 7 bases between. The CDR3 has 13 residues.

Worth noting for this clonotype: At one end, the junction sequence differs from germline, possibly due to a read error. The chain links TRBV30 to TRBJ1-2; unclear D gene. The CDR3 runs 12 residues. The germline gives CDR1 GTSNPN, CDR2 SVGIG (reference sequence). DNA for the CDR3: TGTGACTGGAGTGTAGGCTCCTATGGCTACACCTTC. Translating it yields CDWSVGSYGYTF. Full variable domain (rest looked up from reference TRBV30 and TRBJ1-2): SQTIHQWPATLVQPVGSPLSLECTVEGTSNPNLYWYRQAAGRGLQLLFYSVGIGQISSEVPQNLSASRPQDRQFILSSKKLLLSDSGFYLCDWSVGSYGYTFGSGTRLTVV.

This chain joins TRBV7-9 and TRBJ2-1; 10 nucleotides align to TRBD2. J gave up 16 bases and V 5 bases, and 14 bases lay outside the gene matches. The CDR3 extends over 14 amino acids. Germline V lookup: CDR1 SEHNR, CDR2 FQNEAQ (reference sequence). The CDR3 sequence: CASSKGLAGDPGFF. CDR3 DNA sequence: TGTGCCAGCAGCAAAGGGCTAGCGGGAGACCCCGGTTTCTTC.